A single sample is the source of the 23 T cell receptor beta chains below, sequenced in a study of OX40 agonist ivuxolimab in advanced cancers. The assay was immunoSEQ multiplex PCR, and TCRdb's table has in-frame clones only and misses some. The data hold about 58,000 clones, with under 85% observed a single time. The sequencing used CD4+ or CD8+ T cells sorted from blood, collected in a trial of the OX40 agonist ivuxolimab. The receptors originated from an adult with an advanced solid tumor such as melanoma, head and neck, liver or kidney cancer.

Regarding this clone: Other DNA sequences in this specimen translate into the identical CDR3. The V call is TRBV4-3, the J call TRBJ2-7, with D possibly being TRBD1 or TRBD2 (7 bases each). The V end was cut by 0 bases, the J end by 4 bases, with 13 bases between. The CDR3 runs to 15 residues. CDR1 and CDR2 from the germline V gene are LGHNA and YSLEER. The CDR3 DNA reads TGCGCCAGCAGCCAAGATAGGCAGGGGGGGTACGAGCAGTACTTC. This gives the protein CASSQDRQGGYEQYF.

V and J are TRBV27 and TRBJ1-6, with D tentatively TRBD1 (5 bases). The CDR3 has 14 amino acids. The germline gives CDR1 MNHEY, CDR2 SMNVEV (reference sequence). V was pared by 7 bases and J by 7 bases, with 14 bases between. This CDR3 is CASNKGRGNSPLHF. The DNA of the CDR3 is TGTGCCAGCAACAAGGGGCGAGGGAATTCACCCCTCCACTTT.

The chain has TRBV5-4 and TRBJ2-7; 8 bases align to TRBD2. J lost 3 bases, V lost 1 base, and 6 bases had no gene match. The CDR3 runs 15 residues. Germline loops: CDR1 SGHNT, CDR2 YYREEE (reference sequence). The chain's CDR3 is CASSLPTSGGYEQYF. The CDR3 nucleotides read TGTGCCAGCAGCTTGCCCACTAGCGGTGGCTACGAGCAGTACTTC.

This rearrangement joins TRBV28 to TRBJ2-7; no firm D call. CDR1 and CDR2 (germline): MDHEN, SYDVKM. The V end lost 6 bases, the J end lost 2 bases, and 14 bases lay between the germline ends. The CDR3 contains 14 residues. This CDR3 is CASRVPPSPYEQYF. In nucleotides, the CDR3 is TGTGCCAGCAGGGTCCCTCCGAGCCCCTACGAGCAGTACTTC.

Comment on this clone: Other DNA sequences within the sample encode an identical CDR3. The chain is built from TRBV28 and TRBJ2-7; D gene uncertain. The CDR3 extends over 12 amino acids. Trimming left V 6 bases short and J 0 bases short, with 6 bases between. CDR1 is MDHEN and CDR2 is SYDVKM in the germline V gene. DNA for the CDR3: TGTGCCAGCAGCCTAAGCTCCTACGAGCAGTACTTC. Amino acid sequence: CASSLSSYEQYF. The entire variable domain, with the rest obtained from reference TRBV28 and TRBJ2-7, is as follows: DVKVTQSSRYLVKRTGEKVFLECVQDMDHENMFWYRQDPGLGLRLIYFSYDVKMKEKGDIPEGYSVSREKKERFSLILESASTNQTSMYLCASSLSSYEQYFGPGTRLTVT.

This clone has only a few counts. V is TRBV30 and J is TRBJ1-5; D is uncertain. Germline V gives CDR1 GTSNPN, CDR2 SVGIG (reference sequence). This CDR3 spans 13 amino acids. Trimming stripped 0 bases from V and 5 bases from J, with 8 bases between. CDR3 bases: TGTGCCTGGAGTGTACACCCCGATCAGCCCCAGCATTTT. Residues: CAWSVHPDQPQHF. Combining the CDR3 with reference TRBV30 and TRBJ1-5 gives the whole variable domain SQTIHQWPATLVQPVGSPLSLECTVEGTSNPNLYWYRQAAGRGLQLLFYSVGIGQISSEVPQNLSASRPQDRQFILSSKKLLLSDSGFYLCAWSVHPDQPQHFGDGTRLSIL.

The V call is TRBV27, the J call TRBJ1-5; D is unresolved. CDR3 length: 12 amino acids. Deletions cut 3 bases from V and 3 bases from J, with 3 bases between. The germline gives CDR1 MNHEY, CDR2 SMNVEV (reference sequence). CDR3 in amino acids: CASSFINQPQHF. CDR3 in DNA: TGTGCCAGCAGTTTCATCAATCAGCCCCAGCATTTT.

V is TRBV18 and J is TRBJ2-3, with 12 positions matching TRBD2. Germline-derived CDR1 and CDR2 are KGHSH and LQKENI. Trimming took 2 bases from V and 2 from J; bases not matched to a gene: 11. The CDR3 runs 19 residues. The CDR3 region has the DNA TGTGCCAGCTCACCAGTTCCCCTAGCGGGGGGGCCTTTCACAGATACGCAGTATTTT. This translates into CASSPVPLAGGPFTDTQYF.

This rearrangement joins TRBV30 to TRBJ1-1; D is unclear. This CDR3 spans 15 amino acids. With 4 bases removed from V and 1 base from J, the gap between germline ends came to 16 bases. Germline V gene data show CDR1 as GTSNPN and CDR2 as SVGIG (reference sequence). The CDR3 DNA reads as TGTGCCTGGAAAATTTTGGAAGGGCGGAACACTGAAGCTTTCTTT. The encoded protein is CAWKILEGRNTEAFF.

This clone was seen only once. This chain links TRBV9 with TRBJ2-5; TRBD2 might be the D (5 bases). Between the trimmed V and J ends, which lost 2 bases and 2 bases, there was a span of 10 bases. The CDR3 sequence is 14 residues long. Germline CDR1 reads SGDLS; CDR2 reads YYNGEE. CDR3 in DNA: TGTGCCAGCAGCGTTAGAGGGCAGCAAGAGACCCAGTACTTC. It translates to CASSVRGQQETQYF.

The rearrangement joins TRBV7-2 to TRBJ2-3; 10 bases align to TRBD2. Germline V gene sequence: CDR1 SGHTA, CDR2 FQGNSA. The CDR3 sequence is 14 residues long. The junction had 2 bases not matched to a gene; V was cut back by 3 bases and J by 5 bases. The CDR3 loop is CASSLLAGEDTQYF. The CDR3 DNA is TGTGCCAGCAGCTTGCTAGCGGGGGAAGATACGCAGTATTTT.

This clone was found once. This chain links TRBV7-2 with TRBJ2-7; 12 bases align to TRBD2. CDR1 is SGHTA and CDR2 is FQGNSA in the germline V gene. Trimming at V came to 2 bases and at J to 2 bases, leaving 10 bases not matched to a gene. The CDR3 is 18 residues long. In DNA form, the CDR3 reads TGTGCCAGCAGCTTATGGTCCCCGACTAGCGGGGGAACCTACGAGCAGTACTTC. It is translated as CASSLWSPTSGGTYEQYF.

This chain joins TRBV5-1 and TRBJ2-5; 10 bases are shared with TRBD1. This CDR3 spans 16 amino acids. The V gene end was trimmed by 7 bases and the J gene end by 2 bases; junction bases not matched to a gene: 11. Germline V gene sequence: CDR1 SGHRS, CDR2 YFSETQ. The chain's CDR3 is CASAAGTGAVQETQYF. For the CDR3, the DNA is TGCGCCAGCGCCGCCGGGACAGGGGCGGTTCAAGAGACCCAGTACTTC. The full variable domain, in which reference TRBV5-1 and TRBJ2-5 provide the parts outside the CDR3, is KAGVTQTPRYLIKTRGQQVTLSCSPISGHRSVSWYQQTPGQGLQFLFEYFSETQRNKGNFPGRFSGRQFSNSRSEMNVSTLELGDSALYLCASAAGTGAVQETQYFGPGTRLLVL.

The rearrangement uses TRBV5-5 and TRBJ2-3; D is undetermined. CDR3 size: 14 residues. V lost 1 base to trimming and J lost 3 bases, with 9 bases between them. Germline V lookup: CDR1 SGHKS, CDR2 YYEKEE (reference sequence). CDR3 nucleotide sequence: TGTGCCAGCAGCTTGATCCCAGCTACAGATACGCAGTATTTT. Protein sequence: CASSLIPATDTQYF.

This chain uses TRBV19 with TRBJ2-1, with D unclear. The CDR3 length is 15 residues. V was trimmed by 0 bases and J by 4 bases, leaving 10 bases between them. Germline V lookup: CDR1 LNHDA, CDR2 SQIVND (reference sequence). As DNA, the CDR3 is TGTGCCAGTAGTATAGAGGTGAGGTCTTACAATGAGCAGTTCTTC. Protein: CASSIEVRSYNEQFF.

The genes are TRBV6-6 and TRBJ1-5; D is uncertain. This CDR3 spans 13 amino acids. The germline V gene has CDR1 MNHNY and CDR2 SVGAGI (reference sequence). V shed 2 bases and J shed 6 bases, with 8 bases lying between them. The chain's CDR3 is CASSYREGQPQHF. The CDR3 DNA follows: TGTGCCAGCAGTTACAGGGAGGGTCAGCCCCAGCATTTT.

This chain uses TRBV30 with TRBJ2-1, with 8 bases that match TRBD1. The CDR3 loop spans 14 amino acids. The V segment lost 1 base and the J segment 2 bases; nucleotides outside the gene matches: 1. Germline V gives CDR1 GTSNPN, CDR2 SVGIG (reference sequence). The CDR3 nucleotides read TGTGCCTGGAGTGAGGGACAGGCCTACAATGAGCAGTTCTTC. This translates into CAWSEGQAYNEQFF.

This chain uses TRBV27 with TRBJ1-2; 8 bases are shared with TRBD1. The CDR3 loop spans 17 amino acids. V was clipped by 6 bases and J by 2 bases; unmatched bases: 14. In germline, CDR1 is MNHEY, CDR2 SMNVEV (reference sequence). CDR3 nucleotide sequence: TGTGCCAGCAGCCCTCTTCCGGGACAGGCATACAACTATGGCTACACCTTC. Translation gives CASSPLPGQAYNYGYTF.

This chain joins TRBV7-2 and TRBJ2-7; D is unclear. Germline V gene sequence: CDR1 SGHTA, CDR2 FQGNSA. The CDR3 totals 12 residues. Trimming pared 5 bases from V and 3 bases from J, leaving 8 bases between. CDR3 bases: TGTGCCAGCAGCCGAACCTTCTACGAGCAGTACTTC. Translated, it gives CASSRTFYEQYF.

The gene calls are TRBV5-4 and TRBJ2-3; 7 bases line up with TRBD2. This CDR3 contains 16 residues. Germline V gives CDR1 SGHNT, CDR2 YYREEE (reference sequence). V trimming: 4 bases; J trimming: 1 base; junction bases outside the gene matches: 9. CDR3 region: CASSRDYWAGTDTQYF. DNA of the CDR3: TGTGCCAGCAGCCGGGACTATTGGGCCGGCACAGATACGCAGTATTTT.

This sequence joins TRBV18 and TRBJ1-4; D might be TRBD1 (5 bases). The CDR3 contains 15 residues. V lost 6 bases and J lost 5, with 16 bases in between. Germline CDR1 reads KGHSH; CDR2 reads LQKENI. The CDR3 DNA reads as TGTGCCAGCTCCCCCTCCCGGGGGGGAAATGAAAAACTGTTTTTT. Its translation: CASSPSRGGNEKLFF. Complete variable domain (other parts from reference TRBV18 and TRBJ1-4): NAGVMQNPRHLVRRRGQEARLRCSPMKGHSHVYWYRQLPEEGLKFMVYLQKENIIDESGMPKERFSAEFPKEGPSILRIQQVVRGDSAAYFCASSPSRGGNEKLFFGSGTQLSVL.

This clone has just one count. The chain links TRBV11-2 to TRBJ2-3, with 8 bases fitting TRBD2. CDR1 is SGHAT and CDR2 is FQNNGV in the germline V gene. V dropped 4 bases and J dropped 2; count of bases not matched to a gene: 8. This CDR3 region has 16 residues. The CDR3 region is CASSSGRGATTDTQYF. As DNA, the CDR3 is TGTGCCAGCAGCTCCGGGCGGGGGGCAACCACAGATACGCAGTATTTT.

The rearrangement uses TRBV19 and TRBJ1-2, with 9 bases matching TRBD1. The V segment lost 4 bases and the J segment 5 bases; nucleotides outside the gene matches: 2. The CDR3 has 13 amino acids. Germline loops: CDR1 LNHDA, CDR2 SQIVND (reference sequence). Written as DNA, the CDR3 is TGTGCCAGTAGTACCGGACAGGGGTATGGCTACACCTTC. Translation: CASSTGQGYGYTF.